This TCR beta chain was recovered during a study of spatial heterogeneity in lung cancer. Study at large: Mean representation of each unique TCR and UMI combination in the raw reads exceeded 9.5 occurrences.

At least ten counts were recorded for this clonotype. This CDR3 is 14 amino acids long. With 4 bases removed from V and 2 bases from J, the gap between germline ends came to 9 bases. CDR1 is MNHEY, CDR2 SVGEGT, per germline. Time point of the sample: blood at routine non-recurrence follow-up after resection. TCRdb re-called the 5' RACE reads with MiXCR, one entry per CDR3 protein. Of around 29,000 distinct CDR3 sequences in the sample, about 9.4% were seen once. The chain links TRBV6-2 or TRBV6-3 to TRBJ2-1, with D possibly being TRBD1 (5 bases). This TCR was recovered from a female donor with early-stage non-small cell lung cancer. The sequencing used PBMCs, collected at follow-up. The CDR3 DNA is TGTGCCAGCAGTTTGGGGCCCGCCTACAATGAGCAGTTCTTC. Amino acid sequence: CASSLGPAYNEQFF.